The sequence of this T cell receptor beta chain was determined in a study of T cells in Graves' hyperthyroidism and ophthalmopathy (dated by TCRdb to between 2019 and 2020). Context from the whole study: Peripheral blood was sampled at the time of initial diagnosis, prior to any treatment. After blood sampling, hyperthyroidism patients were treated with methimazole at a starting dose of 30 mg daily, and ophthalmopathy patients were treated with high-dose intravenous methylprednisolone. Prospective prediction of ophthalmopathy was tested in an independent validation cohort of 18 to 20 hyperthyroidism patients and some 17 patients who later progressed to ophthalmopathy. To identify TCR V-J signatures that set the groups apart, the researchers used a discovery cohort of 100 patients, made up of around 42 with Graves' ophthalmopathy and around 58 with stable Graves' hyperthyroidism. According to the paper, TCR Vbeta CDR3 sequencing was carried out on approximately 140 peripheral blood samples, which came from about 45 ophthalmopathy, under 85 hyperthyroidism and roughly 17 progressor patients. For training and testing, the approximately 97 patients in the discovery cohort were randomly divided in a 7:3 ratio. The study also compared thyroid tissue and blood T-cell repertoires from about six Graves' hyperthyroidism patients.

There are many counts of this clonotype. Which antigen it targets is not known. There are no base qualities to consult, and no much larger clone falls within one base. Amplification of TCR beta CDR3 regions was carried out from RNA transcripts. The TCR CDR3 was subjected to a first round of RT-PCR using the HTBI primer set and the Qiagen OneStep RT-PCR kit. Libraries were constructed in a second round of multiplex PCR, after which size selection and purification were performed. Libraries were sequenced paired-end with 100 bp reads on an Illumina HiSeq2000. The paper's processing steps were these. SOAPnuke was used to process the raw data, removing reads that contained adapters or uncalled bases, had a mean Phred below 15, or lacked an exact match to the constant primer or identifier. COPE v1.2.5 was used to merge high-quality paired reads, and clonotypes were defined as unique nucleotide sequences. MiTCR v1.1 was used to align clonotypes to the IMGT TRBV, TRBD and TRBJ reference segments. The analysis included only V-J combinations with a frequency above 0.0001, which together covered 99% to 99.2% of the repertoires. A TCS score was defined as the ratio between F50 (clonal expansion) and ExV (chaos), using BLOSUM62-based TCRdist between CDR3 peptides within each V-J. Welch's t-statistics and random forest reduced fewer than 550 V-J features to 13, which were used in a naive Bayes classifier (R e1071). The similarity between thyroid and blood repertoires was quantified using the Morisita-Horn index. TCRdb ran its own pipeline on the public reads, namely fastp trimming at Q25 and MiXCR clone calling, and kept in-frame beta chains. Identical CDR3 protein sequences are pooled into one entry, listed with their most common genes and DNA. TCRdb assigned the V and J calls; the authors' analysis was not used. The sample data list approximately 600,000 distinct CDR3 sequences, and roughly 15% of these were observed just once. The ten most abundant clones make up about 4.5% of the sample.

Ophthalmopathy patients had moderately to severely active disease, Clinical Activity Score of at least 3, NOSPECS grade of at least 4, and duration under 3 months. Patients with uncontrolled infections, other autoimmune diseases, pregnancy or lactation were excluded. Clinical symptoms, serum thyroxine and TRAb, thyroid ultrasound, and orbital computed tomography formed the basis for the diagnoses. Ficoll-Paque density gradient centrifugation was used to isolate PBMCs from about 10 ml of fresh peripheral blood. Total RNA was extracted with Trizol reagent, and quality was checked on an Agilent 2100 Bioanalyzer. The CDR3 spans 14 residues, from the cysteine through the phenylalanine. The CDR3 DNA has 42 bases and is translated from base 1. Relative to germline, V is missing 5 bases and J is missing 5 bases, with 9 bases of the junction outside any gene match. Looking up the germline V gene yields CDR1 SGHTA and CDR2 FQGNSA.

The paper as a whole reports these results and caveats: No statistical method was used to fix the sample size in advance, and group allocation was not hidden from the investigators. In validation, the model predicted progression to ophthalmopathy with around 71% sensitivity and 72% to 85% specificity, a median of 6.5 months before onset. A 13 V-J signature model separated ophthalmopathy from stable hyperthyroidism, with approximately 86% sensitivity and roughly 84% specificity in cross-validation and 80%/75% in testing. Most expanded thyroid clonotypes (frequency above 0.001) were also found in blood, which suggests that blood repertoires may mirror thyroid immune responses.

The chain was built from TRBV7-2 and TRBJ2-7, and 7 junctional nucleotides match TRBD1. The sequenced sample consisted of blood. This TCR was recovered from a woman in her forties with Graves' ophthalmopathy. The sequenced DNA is TGTGCCAGCAGCGCGATCAGGACAGGCGACGAGCAGTACTTC. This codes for CASSAIRTGDEQYF.